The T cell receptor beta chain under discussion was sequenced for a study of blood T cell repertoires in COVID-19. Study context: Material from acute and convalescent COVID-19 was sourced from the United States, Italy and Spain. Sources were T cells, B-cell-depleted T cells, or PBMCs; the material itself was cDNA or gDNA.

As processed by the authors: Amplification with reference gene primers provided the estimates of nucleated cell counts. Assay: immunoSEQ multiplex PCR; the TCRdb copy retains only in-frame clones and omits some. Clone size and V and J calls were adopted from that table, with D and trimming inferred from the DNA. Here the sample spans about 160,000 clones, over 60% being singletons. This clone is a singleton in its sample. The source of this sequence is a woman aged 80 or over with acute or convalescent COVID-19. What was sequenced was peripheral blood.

CDR3 in amino acids: CATSLTDTQYF. CDR3 DNA sequence: TGTGCCACGAGCCTCACAGATACGCAGTATTTT. This chain joins TRBV10-3 and TRBJ2-3, with no clear D. This CDR3 has 11 amino acids. V lost 10 bases, J lost 2 bases, and 7 bases lay in between. Germline V gene sequence: CDR1 ENHRY, CDR2 SYGVKD.